The present entry profiles one T cell receptor (beta chain) with its context. Its antigen is not known. The data were taken from a study of Ad26.COV2.S vaccination and SARS-CoV-2 variants. General observations from the study: Placebo recipients trailed vaccine recipients in spike-specific TCR breadth. Possibly, TCR breadth and depth analyses underestimated total T cell responses.

Sequencing was performed with immunoSEQ multiplex PCR; in TCRdb, only in-frame clones are kept and a portion is missing. The table records about 420,000 clones, roughly 88% of them present only once. The sample's treatment: around 19 received Ad26.COV2.S at low or high dose, single or two shots; several received placebo; per-sample allocation not given. It was on day 63 after the first vaccine or placebo injection that samples were taken. The CDR3 sequence is 16 residues long. V was pared by 8 bases and J by 4 bases, with 21 bases between. Germline V CDR1 and CDR2: LNHDA, SQIVND (reference sequence).

This clonotype was sampled from a person aged 18-65 years who received the Ad26.COV2.S COVID-19 vaccine or a placebo. This sequence joins TRBV19 and TRBJ2-1, with D perhaps assigned TRBD1 or TRBD2 (5 bases each). The input for sequencing was peripheral blood, taken in a trial of Ad26.COV2.S vaccine versus placebo. CDR3: CASSDWDLGKYNEQFF. The DNA of the CDR3 is TGTGCCAGTTCGGACTGGGACCTCGGAAAGTACAATGAGCAGTTCTTC.